This TCR beta chain was captured by sequencing in a study of blood T cell repertoires in COVID-19. This clone was recorded a few times. The CDR3 has 14 amino acids. Germline V CDR1 and CDR2: LGHNA, YSLEER. The V end was cut by 0 bases, the J end by 5 bases, with 11 bases between. Assay: immunoSEQ multiplex PCR; the TCRdb copy retains only in-frame clones and omits some. The sample records approximately 68,000 clones, roughly 82% being singletons. The sequence came from a human donor in a cohort sampled during active COVID-19. The sequenced material came from peripheral blood. The chain employs TRBV4-3 and TRBJ2-7, with a tentative D call TRBD2 (6 bases). CDR3: CASSQEGGINEQYF. CDR3 coding DNA: TGCGCCAGCAGCCAAGAAGGAGGGATCAACGAGCAGTACTTC.